This entry lists 10 T cell receptor beta chains sequenced from one sample in a study of T-cell reconstitution after alpha-beta-depleted transplantation in children (dated by TCRdb to the mid-2010s). Receptors were amplified or captured by PCR. For sequencing, an Illumina HiSeq 2500 was employed. TCR libraries were prepared with molecular barcoding, using unique molecular identifiers to normalize TCRbeta repertoire quantification. TCRdb redid the processing of the public reads, applying fastp at Q25 and MiXCR, and retained in-frame beta chains. A single entry per CDR3 protein holds the most common genes and DNA from its merged rows. The sample yields about 460,000 distinct CDR3 sequences; 8% to 11% were counted once. The ten largest clonotypes hold 2% of the sample. Sample treatment or condition, as interpreted from the label and publication: allogeneic hematopoietic cell transplantation with graft depleted of TCRalphabeta T cells and CD19 B cells.

The source material was PBMCs, sampled before TCRalphabeta/CD19-depleted stem cell transplant. Receptors originate from a child younger than 10 with inherited bone marrow failure, due to receive a stem cell transplant.

The table lists this clonotype with many counts. The CDR3 sequence: CASSPRRGREGTDTQYF. CDR3 DNA: TGTGCCAGCAGTCCCCGCCGAGGGCGGGAGGGTACAGATACGCAGTATTTT. This chain links TRBV25-1 with TRBJ2-3; the match to TRBD2 covers 9 bases. The junction had 12 bases not matched to a gene; V was cut back by 5 bases and J by 3 bases. The CDR3 contains 17 residues. CDR1 and CDR2 (germline): MGHDK, SYGVNS.

With regard to this clonotype: A much larger clone is a single base away; this may be a read error. The chain links TRBV20-1 to TRBJ2-5; TRBD1 matches at 9 bases. Germline trimming cut 6 bases from V and 4 bases from J; bases unmatched to any gene: 18. The CDR3 sequence is 17 residues long. Germline lookup yields CDR1 DFQATT and CDR2 SNEGSKA (reference sequence). This CDR3 is CSAPSGQGKRDRETQYF. CDR3 DNA sequence: TGCAGTGCCCCATCCGGACAGGGGAAAAGGGACCGAGAGACCCAGTACTTC.

Points on this clonotype: This may be a read error: a much more frequent sequence differs by one nucleotide. CDR3 nucleotides: TGCAGCGGTAGCGGGACTTGCACAGATACGCAGTATTTT. It translates to CSGSGTCTDTQYF. This sequence joins TRBV29-1 and TRBJ2-3; 8 bases agree with TRBD2. Trimming cost V 7 bases and J 1 base; bases outside gene matches: 4. The CDR3 sequence is 13 residues long. CDR1 and CDR2 (germline): SQVTM, ANQGSEA.

At least ten counts were recorded for this clonotype. The V and J genes are TRBV20-1 and TRBJ2-1, with 10 bases fitting TRBD2. Germline V gives CDR1 DFQATT, CDR2 SNEGSKA (reference sequence). This CDR3 region has 15 residues. V lost 0 bases and J lost 5; bases outside the gene matches: 4. CDR3 coding DNA: TGCAGTGCTAGAGATAGGACTAGCGGCCACAATGAGCAGTTCTTC. This gives the protein CSARDRTSGHNEQFF.

In its sample, this clonotype was seen many times. The genes are TRBV5-1 and TRBJ2-7; 7 nucleotides agree with TRBD1. V was pared by 2 bases and J by 3 bases, with 5 bases of the junction left unmatched. Germline CDR1 is SGHRS and CDR2 is YFSETQ. The CDR3 has 14 amino acids. CDR3: CASSLRQGFYEQYF. Here the CDR3 DNA reads TGCGCCAGCAGCTTAAGACAGGGCTTCTACGAGCAGTACTTC.

V is TRBV10-3 and J is TRBJ2-2, with unresolved D. Germline V gene data show CDR1 as ENHRY and CDR2 as SYGVKD. Trimming took 7 bases from V and 10 from J, leaving 16 bases between them. This CDR3 spans 13 amino acids. The CDR3 region is CAIKRVESEELFF. The CDR3 DNA sequence: TGTGCCATCAAAAGAGTCGAGAGCGAGGAGCTGTTTTTT.

At least ten counts were recorded for this clonotype. This rearrangement joins TRBV4-3 to TRBJ1-3; D not certain. This CDR3 region has 16 residues. Looked up from germline, CDR1 is LGHNA and CDR2 is YSLEER. V was trimmed by 2 bases and J by 0 bases, leaving 11 bases between them. CDR3 sequence reads: CASSQNLRNSGNTIYF. The CDR3 DNA is TGCGCCAGCAGCCAAAACCTCCGAAACTCTGGAAACACCATATATTTT.

The table lists this clonotype with many counts. The genes are TRBV20-1 and TRBJ2-2; no clear D. Trimming removed 5 bases from V and 3 bases from J, with 10 bases in between. CDR1 DFQATT and CDR2 SNEGSKA come from the germline V gene (reference sequence). This CDR3 has 13 amino acids. The CDR3 coding sequence is TGCAGTGCTCAAAACAGATACACCGGGGAGCTGTTTTTT. This encodes CSAQNRYTGELFF.

This clonotype was counted ten times or more. The chain links TRBV29-1 to TRBJ2-5; D is perhaps TRBD1 (6 bases). The V gene's germline CDR1 is SQVTM and CDR2 ANQGSEA. The CDR3 covers 12 residues. V lost 7 bases and J 5 bases, leaving 14 bases between the germline ends. The CDR3 coding sequence is TGCAGCGCTGAGGGGGAGTTGGAGACCCAGTACTTC. Encoded protein: CSAEGELETQYF.

This clonotype was recorded at least ten times. This chain links TRBV12-3 or TRBV12-4 with TRBJ1-2; the D gene is possibly TRBD1 (5 bases). The V and J ends lost 5 bases and 2 bases respectively, with 12 bases between them. There are 14 residues in the CDR3. DNA of the CDR3: TGTGCCAGCAGTCAGTACAGGCTCAACTATGGCTACACCTTC. Its protein is CASSQYRLNYGYTF.